Listed here are 21 T cell receptor beta chains from one sample, sequenced in a study of blood T cell repertoires in COVID-19. Method: immunoSEQ multiplex PCR; TCRdb's copy keeps in-frame clones and lacks some. The sample holds approximately 200,000 clones, approximately 88% seen once. The sequenced material came from PBMCs or T cells enriched from blood (not recorded which). These receptor sequences come from a man aged 18 to 30 with acute COVID-19.

The sample holds a few counts of this clone. V is TRBV11-3 and J is TRBJ2-5, with TRBD2 matching over 12 bases. Looked up from germline, CDR1 is SGHNT and CDR2 is YENEEA. With V trimmed by 6 bases and J by 5 bases, 19 bases remained unmatched. This CDR3 region has 19 residues. The CDR3 DNA sequence: TGTGCCAGCAGTCCGCCCACTTCGACTAGCGGGAGAATCGGGGAGACCCAGTACTTC. Its protein product is CASSPPTSTSGRIGETQYF.

The J gene is TRBJ2-5, the V gene TRBV10-3, with 9 bases aligning to TRBD1. Germline V gives CDR1 ENHRY, CDR2 SYGVKD. This CDR3 contains 14 residues. The V and J ends lost 3 bases and 3 bases, in that order; junction bases with no gene match: 2. CDR3 nucleotides: TGTGCCATCAGTGACCGGGACAGGGAAGAGACCCAGTACTTC. Translation gives CAISDRDREETQYF.

J is TRBJ2-1 and V is TRBV4-2, with 10 bases lining up with TRBD2. Germline values: CDR1 LGHNA, CDR2 YNFKEQ. The CDR3 is made up of 16 amino acids. V gave up 0 bases and J gave up 3 bases; unmatched junction bases: 2. CDR3 amino acids: CASSQELAGYYNEQFF. In nucleotides, the CDR3 is TGTGCCAGCAGCCAAGAACTAGCGGGGTACTACAATGAGCAGTTCTTC.

V gene TRBV28 combines with J gene TRBJ2-4; 9 bases are shared with TRBD1. The CDR3 has 19 residues. The germline V gene has CDR1 MDHEN and CDR2 SYDVKM. V trimming: 4 bases; J trimming: 0 bases; junction bases outside the gene matches: 13. Here the CDR3 DNA reads TGTGCCAGCAGTTCTAACAGGGGGCGGCTCATTCAAGCCAAAAACATTCAGTACTTC. This sequence encodes CASSSNRGRLIQAKNIQYF.

The chain has TRBV28 and TRBJ1-1; 9 nucleotides agree with TRBD1. The germline gives CDR1 MDHEN, CDR2 SYDVKM. Trimming took 3 bases from V and 1 from J; bases not matched to a gene: 3. CDR3 length equals 15 residues. The CDR3 sequence is CASSFGDRANTEAFF. The CDR3 region has the DNA TGTGCCAGCAGTTTCGGGGACAGGGCGAACACTGAAGCTTTCTTT.

The chain links TRBV20-1 to TRBJ2-1; 7 positions agree with TRBD2. The CDR3 loop spans 14 amino acids. Germline V lookup: CDR1 DFQATT, CDR2 SNEGSKA (reference sequence). V lost 3 bases, J lost 8 bases, and 10 bases stayed unmatched. The CDR3 nucleotides read TGCAGTGCTAGTACGGCGGGAGTTGAAGATGAGCAGTTCTTC. Translated: CSASTAGVEDEQFF.

The J gene is TRBJ2-7, the V gene TRBV28, with a tentative D call TRBD1 (5 bases). The germline V gene encodes CDR1 MDHEN and CDR2 SYDVKM. This CDR3 contains 15 residues. V lost 5 bases and J 2 bases, leaving 16 bases between the germline ends. CDR3 residues: CASSPRRQTAYEQYF. The CDR3 nucleotides are TGTGCCAGCAGTCCCCGGAGACAGACCGCCTACGAGCAGTACTTC.

The rearrangement uses TRBV11-3 and TRBJ2-7; 7 positions match TRBD2. Losses at the gene ends were 3 bases for V and 5 bases for J; bases not matched to a gene: 4. The CDR3 covers 13 residues. Germline V lookup: CDR1 SGHNT, CDR2 YENEEA. The CDR3 nucleotides are TGTGCCAGCAGCTTTTCGGGAGGAAACGAGCAGTACTTC. Its translation: CASSFSGGNEQYF.

CDR3 protein: CASSTQGSYEQYF. DNA for the CDR3: TGTGCCAGCAGTACCCAGGGGTCCTACGAGCAGTACTTC. The genes are TRBV21-1 and TRBJ2-7; the table's D call TRBD1 went unverified against the DNA. TRBV21-1 is an annotated pseudogene. The CDR3 consists of 13 residues.

Here the CDR3 reads CASSLAVTYEQYF. CDR3 bases: TGTGCCAGCAGCTTGGCGGTGACCTACGAGCAGTACTTC. The chain carries TRBV11-2 and TRBJ2-7; no firm D call. CDR1 is SGHAT and CDR2 is FQNNGV in the germline V gene. This CDR3 has 13 amino acids. The V gene lost 3 bases and the J gene lost 2 bases, with 8 bases spanning the gap.

The chain recombines TRBV11-1 with TRBJ2-7; TRBD2 is a possible D gene (6 bases). The CDR3 totals 14 residues. Deletions cut 0 bases from V and 2 bases from J, with 8 bases between. Germline V CDR1 and CDR2: SGHAT, FQDESV (reference sequence). CDR3 nucleotides: TGTGCCAGCAGCTTAGCCGGCGGGGCCTACGAGCAGTACTTC. Its translation is CASSLAGGAYEQYF.

Here the CDR3 DNA reads TGTGCCACCATGGCCGGGACAGGTTATAATTCACCCCTCCACTTT. It specifies CATMAGTGYNSPLHF. V and J are TRBV19 and TRBJ1-6, with TRBD1 matching 8 bases. V was clipped by 10 bases and J by 4 bases; unmatched bases: 9. Germline V gene data show CDR1 as LNHDA and CDR2 as SQIVND (reference sequence). CDR3 length equals 15 residues.

The chain couples TRBV5-1 to TRBJ1-6; 9 bases are a match to TRBD1. The V gene end was trimmed by 0 bases and the J gene end by 10 bases; junction bases not matched to a gene: 5. CDR1 is SGHRS and CDR2 is YFSETQ in the germline V gene. The CDR3 is 15 residues long. The CDR3 DNA follows: TGCGCCAGCAGCTTGGAACCGGGACAGGGCTCACCCCTCCACTTT. Translating it yields CASSLEPGQGSPLHF.

The CDR3 protein is CATMEGLLNQPQHF. DNA of the CDR3: TGTGCCACCATGGAGGGACTCCTAAATCAGCCCCAGCATTTT. The V call is TRBV10-3, the J call TRBJ1-5, with a weak D call TRBD1 (5 bases). Looked up from germline, CDR1 is ENHRY and CDR2 is SYGVKD. Trimming left V 10 bases short and J 4 bases short, with 17 bases between. CDR3 length equals 14 residues.

This sequence joins TRBV19 and TRBJ1-1; D is unresolved. The CDR3 sequence is 13 residues long. CDR1 and CDR2 (germline): LNHDA, SQIVND (reference sequence). V lost 5 bases to trimming and J lost 2 bases, with 9 bases between them. The CDR3 nucleotides are TGTGCCAGTAGTGGAGATGGTAACACTGAAGCTTTCTTT. As protein: CASSGDGNTEAFF.

The rearrangement links TRBV11-2 to TRBJ1-5, with a possible D match to TRBD1 (5 bases). V was clipped by 5 bases and J by 1 base, with 12 bases between them. The CDR3 has 15 amino acids. Germline-derived CDR1 and CDR2 are SGHAT and FQNNGV. CDR3 coding DNA: TGTGCCAGCAGCCGGGACTTTGGGAGCAATCAGCCCCAGCATTTT. Translated: CASSRDFGSNQPQHF.

The V and J genes are TRBV7-9 and TRBJ1-1, with D uncertain. Germline V gives CDR1 SEHNR, CDR2 FQNEAQ (reference sequence). V lost 3 bases and J lost 7, with 9 bases in between. The CDR3 length is 12 residues. The CDR3 region is CASSLAGGEAFF. As DNA, the CDR3 is TGTGCCAGCAGCTTGGCGGGCGGTGAAGCTTTCTTT.

V gene TRBV7-2 combines with J gene TRBJ1-2; D remains unclear. CDR1 is SGHTA, CDR2 FQGNSA, per germline. With 5 bases removed from V and 4 bases from J, the gap between germline ends came to 14 bases. This CDR3 has 14 residues. For the CDR3, the DNA is TGTGCCAGCAGCAACCGCCGTCGGGGCTATGGCTACACCTTC. This encodes CASSNRRRGYGYTF.

J is TRBJ1-4 and V is TRBV27; 9 nucleotides line up with TRBD1. The CDR3 covers 15 residues. Per the germline V gene, CDR1 is MNHEY and CDR2 is SMNVEV (reference sequence). Trimming removed 0 bases from V and 4 bases from J; junction bases left unmatched: 0. CDR3 sequence: CASSLSTGGNEKLFF. The CDR3 DNA reads TGTGCCAGCAGTTTATCGACAGGGGGTAATGAAAAACTGTTTTTT.

The chain has TRBV5-4 and TRBJ2-5; 8 bases match TRBD1. The CDR3 loop spans 13 amino acids. V lost 2 bases and J lost 8; bases outside the gene matches: 5. Germline CDR1 reads SGHNT; CDR2 reads YYREEE (reference sequence). CDR3 in amino acids: CASSFKGTGTQYF. The CDR3 DNA follows: TGTGCCAGCAGCTTTAAGGGGACAGGAACCCAGTACTTC.

The table lists this clone with a count of one. J is TRBJ1-2 and V is TRBV3-1 (or the pseudogene TRBV3-2); no firm D call. CDR1 LGHDT and CDR2 YNNKEL come from the germline V gene (reference sequence). This CDR3 has 16 amino acids. V dropped 0 bases and J dropped 8 bases, with 19 bases sitting between them. CDR3 bases: TGTGCCAGCAGCCAAGATCTCGTACAGAGCAGGAAGGGCTACACCTTC. Translated: CASSQDLVQSRKGYTF.